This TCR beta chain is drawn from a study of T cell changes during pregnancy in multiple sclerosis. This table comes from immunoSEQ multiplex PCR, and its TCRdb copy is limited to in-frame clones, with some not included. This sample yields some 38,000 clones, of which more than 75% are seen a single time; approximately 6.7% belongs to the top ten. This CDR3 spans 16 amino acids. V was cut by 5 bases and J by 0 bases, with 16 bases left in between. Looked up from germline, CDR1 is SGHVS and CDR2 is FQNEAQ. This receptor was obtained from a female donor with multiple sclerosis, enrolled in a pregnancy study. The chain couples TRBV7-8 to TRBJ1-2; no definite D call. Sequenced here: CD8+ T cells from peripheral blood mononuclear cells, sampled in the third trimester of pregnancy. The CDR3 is CASSPPTYEANYGYTF. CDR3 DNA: TGTGCCAGCAGCCCCCCGACCTACGAGGCTAACTATGGCTACACCTTC.